This entry lists 27 T cell receptor beta chains sequenced from one sample in a study of OX40 agonist ivuxolimab in advanced cancers. The assay was immunoSEQ multiplex PCR, and TCRdb's table has in-frame clones only and misses some. This table has 35,000 to 45,000 clones, around 91% appearing once. The sample here was CD4+ or CD8+ T cells sorted from blood, taken in a trial of the OX40 agonist ivuxolimab. These receptors were taken from an adult with an advanced solid tumor such as melanoma, head and neck, liver or kidney cancer.

J is TRBJ2-7 and V is TRBV7-8, with 11 bases lining up with TRBD2. The germline V gene has CDR1 SGHVS and CDR2 FQNEAQ. This CDR3 contains 16 residues. Losses at the gene ends were 0 bases for V and 3 bases for J; bases not matched to a gene: 4. DNA for the CDR3: TGTGCCAGCAGCTTAGCGCGACTAGCGGGGAACTACGAGCAGTACTTC. Translating it yields CASSLARLAGNYEQYF.

V usage is TRBV28 and J usage is TRBJ2-5; the match to TRBD1 covers 9 bases. Losses at the gene ends were 7 bases for V and 5 bases for J; bases not matched to a gene: 8. Germline V gene lookup returns CDR1 MDHEN and CDR2 SYDVKM. CDR3 size: 14 residues. The CDR3 loop is CASKSTGGIETQYF. In DNA, the CDR3 is TGTGCCAGCAAATCGACAGGGGGGATCGAGACCCAGTACTTC.

V is TRBV7-2 and J is TRBJ2-3; 9 nucleotides align to TRBD2. There are 19 residues in the CDR3. V trimming: 0 bases; J trimming: 11 bases; junction bases outside the gene matches: 21. CDR1 SGHTA and CDR2 FQGNSA come from the germline V gene. CDR3 sequence (DNA): TGTGCCAGCAGCTTAGCCTTTGACTTCAGCGGGGGGACCAGGGATTTGCAGTATTTT. Protein: CASSLAFDFSGGTRDLQYF.

The genes are TRBV16 and TRBJ2-7; D remains ambiguous. V lost 4 bases to trimming and J lost 2 bases, with 9 bases between them. Germline CDR1 is KGHSY and CDR2 is FQNENV. This CDR3 is built from 13 residues. The CDR3 spells CASSPDGTYEQYF. The CDR3 DNA reads TGTGCCAGCAGCCCCGACGGAACCTACGAGCAGTACTTC.

This rearrangement joins TRBV7-9 to TRBJ2-2; TRBD1 matches at 7 bases. V was pared by 5 bases and J by 3 bases, with 6 bases of the junction left unmatched. The CDR3 loop spans 15 amino acids. CDR1 and CDR2 (germline): SEHNR, FQNEAQ (reference sequence). The DNA of the CDR3 is TGTGCCAGCAGCCCAGGGACAGCTTACACCGGGGAGCTGTTTTTT. It encodes CASSPGTAYTGELFF.

The V call is TRBV28, the J call TRBJ2-7; D is unresolved. The length of the CDR3 is 12 residues. Trimming removed 3 bases at V and 3 bases at J, with 6 bases between. CDR1 is MDHEN, CDR2 SYDVKM, per germline. The chain's CDR3 is CASSFSGYEQYF. The CDR3 DNA sequence: TGTGCCAGCAGTTTTTCGGGCTACGAGCAGTACTTC.

The chain links TRBV5-8 to TRBJ1-6; D is possibly TRBD1 (6 bases). The CDR3 extends over 15 amino acids. Trimming cost V 1 base and J 7 bases, with 12 bases left between them. The V gene's germline CDR1 is SGHTS and CDR2 YDEGEE. The chain's CDR3 is CASSLWQGSNSPLHF. CDR3 in DNA: TGTGCCAGCAGCTTGTGGCAGGGGAGCAATTCACCCCTCCACTTT.

This clone was counted a single time. The CDR3 protein is CASRWTGVPYEQYF. The CDR3 DNA reads TGTGCCAGCAGATGGACAGGGGTCCCCTACGAGCAGTACTTC. The V and J genes are TRBV6-1 and TRBJ2-7; 9 nucleotides line up with TRBD1. The CDR3 consists of 14 residues. Germline CDR1 reads MNHNS; CDR2 reads SASEGT. With 6 bases clipped from V and 2 bases from J, the junction kept 5 bases outside the gene matches.

With respect to this clone: The sample has other DNA sequences that encode this CDR3 too. The chain joins TRBV27 to TRBJ2-2; 8 positions agree with TRBD2. The V segment lost 3 bases and the J segment 4 bases; nucleotides outside the gene matches: 1. CDR1 is MNHEY and CDR2 is SMNVEV in the germline V gene (reference sequence). The CDR3 is 14 amino acids. The CDR3: CASSLAGGTGELFF. The CDR3 bases are TGTGCCAGCAGTTTGGCGGGAGGCACCGGGGAGCTGTTTTTT.

V usage is TRBV6-5 and J usage is TRBJ2-1; 10 bases map to TRBD2. CDR3 length: 15 residues. V shed 2 bases, J shed 8 bases, and the junction held 6 bases outside the gene matches. In germline, CDR1 is MNHEY, CDR2 SVGAGI. The CDR3, as DNA: TGTGCCAGCAGTTACGTCTTAGCGGGAGGCTATGAGCAGTTCTTC. This gives the protein CASSYVLAGGYEQFF.

Comment on this clone: Other DNA sequences in this sample translate to the same CDR3. The V call is TRBV30, the J call TRBJ2-5; 12 bases align to TRBD2. The J segment lost 2 bases and the V segment lost 1 base, leaving 2 bases of the junction unmatched. Looked up from germline, CDR1 is GTSNPN and CDR2 is SVGIG (reference sequence). The CDR3 loop spans 15 amino acids. DNA of the CDR3: TGTGCCTGGAGTGGACTAGCGGGGGCACAAGAGACCCAGTACTTC. Protein: CAWSGLAGAQETQYF.

The chain carries TRBV5-1 and TRBJ1-1; unclear D gene. Germline V gene sequence: CDR1 SGHRS, CDR2 YFSETQ. The CDR3 runs 14 residues. Trimming pared 0 bases from V and 0 bases from J, leaving 6 bases between. DNA of the CDR3: TGCGCCAGCAGCTTGGGACGGTTGAACACTGAAGCTTTCTTT. As protein: CASSLGRLNTEAFF. The full variable domain, completed using reference TRBV5-1 and TRBJ1-1, is KAGVTQTPRYLIKTRGQQVTLSCSPISGHRSVSWYQQTPGQGLQFLFEYFSETQRNKGNFPGRFSGRQFSNSRSEMNVSTLELGDSALYLCASSLGRLNTEAFFGQGTRLTVV.

The chain couples TRBV7-2 to TRBJ1-6, with 7 bases aligning to TRBD1. This CDR3 contains 13 residues. V lost 4 bases to trimming and J lost 7 bases; unmatched junction nucleotides: 1. The germline CDR1 and CDR2 sequences are SGHTA and FQGNSA. Here the CDR3 reads CASSSRGNSPLHF. The CDR3 coding sequence is TGTGCCAGCAGCTCCAGGGGGAATTCACCCCTCCACTTT.

V is TRBV6-1 and J is TRBJ2-7; D not resolved. The V gene's germline CDR1 is MNHNS and CDR2 SASEGT. Trimming took 2 bases from V and 4 from J, leaving 0 bases between them. This CDR3 is built from 10 residues. CDR3 residues: CASSEYEQYF. CDR3 nucleotide sequence: TGTGCCAGCAGTGAATACGAGCAGTACTTC.

This rearrangement joins TRBV11-2 to TRBJ2-2; 8 nucleotides line up with TRBD1. The CDR3 loop spans 15 amino acids. V trimming: 2 bases; J trimming: 3 bases; junction bases outside the gene matches: 2. CDR1 and CDR2 (germline): SGHAT, FQNNGV. Here the CDR3 reads CASSLQGADTGELFF. CDR3 in DNA: TGTGCCAGCAGCTTACAGGGGGCGGACACCGGGGAGCTGTTTTTT.

The chain uses TRBV5-1 and TRBJ2-6; D not certain. Germline CDR1 is SGHRS and CDR2 is YFSETQ. V lost 0 bases and J 4 bases, leaving 8 bases between the germline ends. The CDR3 totals 15 residues. CDR3 sequence: CASSLGGSGANVLTF. CDR3 DNA: TGCGCCAGCAGCTTGGGGGGATCAGGGGCCAACGTCCTGACTTTC.

The chain uses TRBV6-5 and TRBJ1-2; D is uncertain. The CDR3 spans 13 residues. Between the trimmed V and J ends, which lost 6 bases and 0 bases, there was a span of 8 bases. Germline V gene sequence: CDR1 MNHEY, CDR2 SVGAGI. The CDR3 nucleotides are TGTGCCAGCAGGGCAGATACTAACTATGGCTACACCTTC. Its translation is CASRADTNYGYTF.

The J gene is TRBJ1-5, the V gene TRBV6-1; D is uncertain. Germline lookup yields CDR1 MNHNS and CDR2 SASEGT. Trimming pared 6 bases from V and 7 bases from J, leaving 16 bases between. CDR3 length: 14 amino acids. Written as DNA, the CDR3 is TGTGCCAGCAGGACCCAGGCGGCAGGACAGCCCCAGCATTTT. Its translation: CASRTQAAGQPQHF.

This clone was recorded once. The rearrangement links TRBV10-3 to TRBJ2-7, with 9 positions matching TRBD1. This CDR3 has 16 residues. V was clipped by 6 bases and J by 5 bases; unmatched bases: 14. Germline assignment: CDR1 ENHRY and CDR2 SYGVKD. DNA of the CDR3: TGTGCCATCAGCGGACATGACTCTACAGGGGGCGACGAGCAGTACTTC. Translation: CAISGHDSTGGDEQYF.

V gene TRBV7-8 combines with J gene TRBJ1-2; D is perhaps TRBD1 (5 bases). This CDR3 is 14 amino acids long. Trimming removed 1 base at V and 8 bases at J, with 14 bases between. Germline V gene lookup returns CDR1 SGHVS and CDR2 FQNEAQ. Written as DNA, the CDR3 is TGTGCCAGCAGCTTAGGCGGGCGCGGGGGGGGCTACACCTTC. It encodes CASSLGGRGGGYTF. Full variable domain (outside the CDR3, taken from reference TRBV7-8 and TRBJ1-2): GAGVSQSPRYKVAKRGQDVALRCDPISGHVSLFWYQQALGQGPEFLTYFQNEAQLDKSGLPSDRFFAERPEGSVSTLKIQRTQQEDSAVYLCASSLGGRGGGYTFGSGTRLTVV.

This CDR3 is CASSPEGRGGNTIYF. The CDR3 DNA reads TGCGCCAGCAGCCCGGAAGGGAGAGGGGGAAACACCATATATTTT. The genes are TRBV5-1 and TRBJ1-3; D is undetermined. The V end was cut by 4 bases, the J end by 4 bases, with 15 bases between. CDR1 is SGHRS and CDR2 is YFSETQ in the germline V gene. The CDR3 extends over 15 amino acids.

The chain employs TRBV6-5 and TRBJ1-2; maybe TRBD1 (6 bases). This CDR3 is 15 amino acids long. The germline V and J ends were trimmed by 5 bases and 1 base, with 14 bases remaining between them. Germline loops: CDR1 MNHEY, CDR2 SVGAGI. The CDR3: CASSKITGYNYGYTF. The CDR3 nucleotides are TGTGCCAGCAGTAAGATTACAGGGTATAACTATGGCTACACCTTC.

V and J are TRBV28 and TRBJ2-3; the D gene is possibly TRBD1 (8 bases). Germline values: CDR1 MDHEN, CDR2 SYDVKM. The CDR3 is made up of 16 amino acids. V was shortened by 4 bases and J by 3 bases, with 17 bases between the two germline ends. In nucleotides, the CDR3 is TGTGCCAGCAGTTCACGGACAGGGAGGGGGACAGATACGCAGTATTTT. Its protein is CASSSRTGRGTDTQYF.

This clone was recorded only once. J is TRBJ1-5 and V is TRBV19; D is uncertain. V was pared by 4 bases and J by 0 bases, with 19 bases between. Germline V gives CDR1 LNHDA, CDR2 SQIVND (reference sequence). The CDR3 length is 18 residues. DNA of the CDR3: TGTGCCAGTAGTAATTGGGAGAGAGTAAAGGATAGCAATCAGCCCCAGCATTTT. Its translation is CASSNWERVKDSNQPQHF.

V is TRBV30 and J is TRBJ1-6; 9 bases map to TRBD1. The germline CDR1 and CDR2 sequences are GTSNPN and SVGIG (reference sequence). The CDR3 covers 14 residues. The trim removed 5 bases at V and 9 bases at J, leaving 8 bases unmatched. CDR3 protein: CAWSPDRGVSPLHF. The CDR3 nucleotides are TGTGCCTGGTCTCCGGACAGGGGAGTTTCACCCCTCCACTTT.

This chain connects TRBV19 to TRBJ1-1; maybe TRBD1 (5 bases). From germline, CDR1 is LNHDA and CDR2 SQIVND (reference sequence). The V end was cut by 4 bases, the J end by 1 base, with 16 bases between. This CDR3 contains 16 residues. CDR3 protein: CASSTIRQNPNTEAFF. The CDR3 DNA follows: TGTGCCAGTAGTACCATAAGACAGAATCCGAACACTGAAGCTTTCTTT.

The rearrangement joins TRBV19 to TRBJ2-1; no reliable D call. V was trimmed by 0 bases and J by 4 bases, leaving 7 bases between them. The CDR3 has 14 residues. Per germline, CDR1 LNHDA and CDR2 SQIVND (reference sequence). CDR3 bases: TGTGCCAGTAGTATAGATTTAGGATACAATGAGCAGTTCTTC. Translated, it gives CASSIDLGYNEQFF.